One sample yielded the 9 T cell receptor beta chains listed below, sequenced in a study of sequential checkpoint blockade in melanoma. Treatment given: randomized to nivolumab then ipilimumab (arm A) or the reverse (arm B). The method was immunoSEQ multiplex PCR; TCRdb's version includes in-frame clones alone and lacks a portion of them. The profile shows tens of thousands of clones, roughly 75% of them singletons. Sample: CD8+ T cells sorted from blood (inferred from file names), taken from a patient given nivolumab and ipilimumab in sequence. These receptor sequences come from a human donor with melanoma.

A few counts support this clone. The CDR3: CASSLGDRGYEQYF. DNA for the CDR3: TGTGCCAGCAGCTTGGGGGACAGAGGCTACGAGCAGTACTTC. This chain connects TRBV4-2 to TRBJ2-7, with 7 bases identical to TRBD1. The CDR3 length is 14 residues. The germline gives CDR1 LGHNA, CDR2 YNFKEQ. J was trimmed by 3 bases and V by 5 bases; bases with no gene match: 7.

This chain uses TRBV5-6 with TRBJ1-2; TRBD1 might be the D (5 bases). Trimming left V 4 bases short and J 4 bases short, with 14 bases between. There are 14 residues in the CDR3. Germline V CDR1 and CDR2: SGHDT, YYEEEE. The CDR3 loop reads CASSRSGFGYGYTF. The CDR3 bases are TGTGCCAGCAGCAGATCAGGGTTCGGCTATGGCTACACCTTC.

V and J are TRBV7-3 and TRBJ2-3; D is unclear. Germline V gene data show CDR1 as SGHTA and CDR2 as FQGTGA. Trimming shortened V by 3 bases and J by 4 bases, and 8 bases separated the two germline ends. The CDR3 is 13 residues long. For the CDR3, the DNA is TGTGCCAGCAGCTTTCCCCCCTCAGATACGCAGTATTTT. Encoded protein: CASSFPPSDTQYF.

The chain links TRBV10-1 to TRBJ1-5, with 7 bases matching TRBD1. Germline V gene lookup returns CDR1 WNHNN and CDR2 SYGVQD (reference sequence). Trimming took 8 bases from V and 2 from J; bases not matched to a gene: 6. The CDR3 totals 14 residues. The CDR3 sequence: CASVTGVCNQPQHF. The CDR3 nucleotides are TGCGCCAGCGTTACAGGGGTCTGCAATCAGCCCCAGCATTTT.

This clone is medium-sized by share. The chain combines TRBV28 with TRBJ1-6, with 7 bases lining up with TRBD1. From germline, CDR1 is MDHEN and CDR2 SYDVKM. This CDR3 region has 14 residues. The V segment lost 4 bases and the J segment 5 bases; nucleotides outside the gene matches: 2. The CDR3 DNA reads TGTGCCAGCAGTTGGGGGACAGATAATTCACCCCTCCACTTT. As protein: CASSWGTDNSPLHF.

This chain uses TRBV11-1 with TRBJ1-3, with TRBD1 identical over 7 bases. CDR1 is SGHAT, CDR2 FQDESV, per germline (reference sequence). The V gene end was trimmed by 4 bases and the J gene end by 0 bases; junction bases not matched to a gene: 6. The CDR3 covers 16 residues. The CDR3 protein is CASSSRDSLSGNTIYF. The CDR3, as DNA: TGTGCCAGCAGCTCCCGGGACAGCCTCTCTGGAAACACCATATATTTT.

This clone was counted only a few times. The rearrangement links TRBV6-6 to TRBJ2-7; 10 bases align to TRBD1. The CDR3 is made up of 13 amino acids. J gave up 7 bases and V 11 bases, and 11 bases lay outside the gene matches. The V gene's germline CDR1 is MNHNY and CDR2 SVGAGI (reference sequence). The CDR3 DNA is TGTGCCCTCCCGGACAGGGGGTGGGGGGAGCAGTACTTC. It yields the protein CALPDRGWGEQYF.

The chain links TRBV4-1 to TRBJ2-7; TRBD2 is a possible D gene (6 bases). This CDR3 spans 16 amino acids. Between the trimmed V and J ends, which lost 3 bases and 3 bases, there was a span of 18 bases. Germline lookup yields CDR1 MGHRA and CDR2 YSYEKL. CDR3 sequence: CASSQEGTGDFYEQYF. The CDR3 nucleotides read TGCGCCAGCAGCCAGGAAGGGACCGGGGACTTCTACGAGCAGTACTTC.

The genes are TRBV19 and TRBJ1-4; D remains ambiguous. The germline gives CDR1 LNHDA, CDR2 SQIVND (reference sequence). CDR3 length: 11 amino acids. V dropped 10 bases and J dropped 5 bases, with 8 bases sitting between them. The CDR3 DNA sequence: TGTGCCACTCAGGAAAATGAAAAACTGTTTTTT. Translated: CATQENEKLFF.